Shown below are 22 T cell receptor beta chains from a single sample sequenced in a study of blood T cell repertoires in COVID-19. TCRdb keeps only in-frame clones here, not all; method: immunoSEQ multiplex PCR. The sample holds about 110,000 clones, about nine tenths seen once. The source material was peripheral blood. The receptor set was obtained from a man aged 35 to 55 with acute or convalescent COVID-19.

V is TRBV30 and J is TRBJ1-2; 10 bases are a match to TRBD1. Germline V gene sequence: CDR1 GTSNPN, CDR2 SVGIG (reference sequence). This CDR3 comprises 14 residues. V shed 4 bases, J shed 4 bases, and the junction held 6 bases outside the gene matches. CDR3 sequence (DNA): TGTGCCTGGACCCGGGACAGGGGCCCCTATGGCTACACCTTC. Encoded protein: CAWTRDRGPYGYTF.

V is TRBV27 and J is TRBJ2-1, with unresolved D. V dropped 7 bases and J dropped 0 bases, with 16 bases sitting between them. CDR3 length: 16 residues. In germline, CDR1 is MNHEY, CDR2 SMNVEV (reference sequence). CDR3 in DNA: TGTGCCAGCATTTCAAATACGCTAAGCTCCTACAATGAGCAGTTCTTC. This sequence encodes CASISNTLSSYNEQFF.

The chain is built from TRBV30 and TRBJ2-1; tentative D call: TRBD1 (5 bases). Trimming pared 2 bases from V and 4 bases from J, leaving 12 bases between. The germline CDR1 and CDR2 sequences are GTSNPN and SVGIG (reference sequence). The CDR3 contains 14 residues. The CDR3 loop is CAWSRGQSYNEQFF. The CDR3 nucleotides read TGTGCCTGGAGTAGGGGTCAGAGTTACAATGAGCAGTTCTTC.

The rearrangement links TRBV7-2 to TRBJ2-4; TRBD1 matches at 9 bases. Trimming at V came to 2 bases and at J to 0 bases, leaving 5 bases not matched to a gene. CDR1 SGHTA and CDR2 FQGNSA come from the germline V gene. The CDR3 loop spans 17 amino acids. The DNA of the CDR3 is TGTGCCAGCAGCTTAAGGACAGGGGTCGTAGCCAAAAACATTCAGTACTTC. It yields the protein CASSLRTGVVAKNIQYF.

The V gene is TRBV24-1, the J gene TRBJ1-1, with TRBD1 as a possible D gene (5 bases). V was trimmed by 5 bases and J by 4 bases, leaving 13 bases between them. CDR3 length equals 14 residues. Germline V gene data show CDR1 as KGHDR and CDR2 as SFDVKD. CDR3 protein: CATSAGGVGTEAFF. Here the CDR3 DNA reads TGTGCCACCAGTGCTGGAGGGGTGGGCACTGAAGCTTTCTTT.

This clone has just a few counts. The chain uses TRBV5-4 and TRBJ1-5, with 8 bases aligning to TRBD1. CDR3 length: 15 residues. From germline, CDR1 is SGHNT and CDR2 YYREEE (reference sequence). V shed 4 bases and J 4 bases; nucleotides not matched to a gene: 7. CDR3 in amino acids: CASSNQGQGNQPQHF. CDR3 nucleotide sequence: TGTGCCAGCAGCAACCAAGGACAGGGAAATCAGCCCCAGCATTTT. The full variable domain, with the rest looked up from reference TRBV5-4 and TRBJ1-5, is ETGVTQSPTHLIKTRGQQVTLRCSSQSGHNTVSWYQQALGQGPQFIFQYYREEENGRGNFPPRFSGLQFPNYSSELNVNALELDDSALYLCASSNQGQGNQPQHFGDGTRLSIL.

This clone was seen a handful of times. The chain carries TRBV6-5 and TRBJ1-5; TRBD1 matches at 7 bases. This CDR3 region has 14 residues. Germline CDR1 MNHEY, CDR2 SVGAGI. V lost 6 bases and J lost 3; bases outside the gene matches: 5. CDR3 sequence: CASRETGNNQPQHF. CDR3 nucleotide sequence: TGTGCCAGCAGAGAGACAGGGAACAATCAGCCCCAGCATTTT.

The chain recombines TRBV5-1 with TRBJ1-1, with D perhaps matching TRBD1 (6 bases). The CDR3 sequence is 13 residues long. Germline CDR1 is SGHRS and CDR2 is YFSETQ. The V end was cut by 4 bases, the J end by 7 bases, with 14 bases between. The CDR3 sequence: CASSNDRLFEAFF. As DNA, the CDR3 is TGCGCCAGCAGCAACGACAGGCTTTTTGAAGCTTTCTTT.

The chain links TRBV5-1 to TRBJ2-2; 10 bases align to TRBD1. This CDR3 is built from 18 residues. The ends lost 0 bases at V and 6 bases at J; junction bases unmatched: 11. Germline loops: CDR1 SGHRS, CDR2 YFSETQ. The CDR3 spells CASSLVGRTGGTAGELFF. The CDR3 DNA sequence: TGCGCCAGCAGCTTGGTTGGTCGGACAGGGGGAACCGCCGGGGAGCTGTTTTTT.

The chain joins TRBV7-9 to TRBJ2-6; the D is unclear. Germline V gives CDR1 SEHNR, CDR2 FQNEAQ (reference sequence). This CDR3 region has 15 residues. Trimming left V 2 bases short and J 1 base short, with 6 bases between. CDR3 sequence: CASSLQVSGANVLTF. The CDR3, as DNA: TGTGCCAGCAGCTTACAGGTTTCTGGGGCCAACGTCCTGACTTTC.

V is TRBV19 and J is TRBJ1-2, with D perhaps TRBD1 (6 bases). The germline CDR1 and CDR2 sequences are LNHDA and SQIVND (reference sequence). CDR3 length equals 14 residues. Trimming stripped 1 base from V and 4 bases from J, with 10 bases between. The CDR3 coding sequence is TGTGCCAGTAGTATAGGGGGGCTGCGCTATGGCTACACCTTC. Its protein is CASSIGGLRYGYTF. Drawing the rest from reference TRBV19 and TRBJ1-2, the complete variable domain is DGGITQSPKYLFRKEGQNVTLSCEQNLNHDAMYWYRQDPGQGLRLIYYSQIVNDFQKGDIAEGYSVSREKKESFPLTVTSAQKNPTAFYLCASSIGGLRYGYTFGSGTRLTVV.

The chain recombines TRBV27 with TRBJ1-1; 7 nucleotides align to TRBD1. Germline CDR1 reads MNHEY; CDR2 reads SMNVEV (reference sequence). The CDR3 consists of 16 residues. The J segment lost 0 bases and the V segment lost 4 bases, leaving 8 bases of the junction unmatched. In nucleotides, the CDR3 is TGTGCCAGCAGTTCACCGGGACAGAGCATGAACACTGAAGCTTTCTTT. Protein: CASSSPGQSMNTEAFF.

The chain recombines TRBV5-8 with TRBJ2-1; TRBD1 matches 10 bases. Germline assignment: CDR1 SGHTS and CDR2 YDEGEE. V trimming: 7 bases; J trimming: 6 bases; junction bases outside the gene matches: 10. The CDR3 extends over 15 amino acids. The CDR3 DNA is TGTGCCAGCCAGACCGGGACAGGGGTGTTCAATGAGCAGTTCTTC. Translated: CASQTGTGVFNEQFF.

The CDR3 here is CASSLTGISYNEQFF. CDR3 in DNA: TGCGCCAGCAGCTTGACAGGGATCTCCTACAATGAGCAGTTCTTC. The V gene is TRBV5-1, the J gene TRBJ2-1, with D maybe TRBD1 (6 bases). Germline values: CDR1 SGHRS, CDR2 YFSETQ. The CDR3 has 15 residues. V dropped 1 base and J dropped 0 bases, with 8 bases sitting between them.

J is TRBJ2-1 and V is TRBV23-1, with 8 positions matching TRBD2. TRBV23-1 is filed as an ORF, its function uncertain. J lost 9 bases, V lost 5 bases, and 21 bases had no gene match. This CDR3 comprises 18 residues. The DNA for the CDR3 is TGCGCCAGCAGTAGGGACTCCGCGCTAGCGGGCCTTTATTCTGAGCAGTTCTTC. This sequence encodes CASSRDSALAGLYSEQFF.

This chain links TRBV19 with TRBJ2-7, with TRBD1 as a possible D gene (5 bases). Germline CDR1 LNHDA, CDR2 SQIVND (reference sequence). V lost 7 bases and J lost 5, with 15 bases in between. The CDR3 has 13 residues. In DNA form, the CDR3 reads TGTGCCAGTAAGAGCAGGGAAACCAACGAGCAGTACTTC. Its protein is CASKSRETNEQYF.

This chain connects TRBV27 to TRBJ1-2; tentatively, D is TRBD1 (5 bases). Looked up from germline, CDR1 is MNHEY and CDR2 is SMNVEV (reference sequence). The CDR3 consists of 14 residues. V gave up 1 base and J gave up 6 bases, with 12 bases separating them. The CDR3 nucleotides read TGTGCCAGCAGTTTATTTGGCCGGGGGGATGGCTACACCTTC. Amino acids: CASSLFGRGDGYTF.

J is TRBJ1-4 and V is TRBV5-1; the D gene is possibly TRBD1 (5 bases). This CDR3 comprises 14 residues. V lost 0 bases to trimming and J lost 5 bases, with 8 bases between them. Germline CDR1 reads SGHRS; CDR2 reads YFSETQ. The CDR3, as DNA: TGCGCCAGCAGCTTGGACAGGCCCAATGAAAAACTGTTTTTT. This sequence encodes CASSLDRPNEKLFF.

The chain links TRBV5-8 to TRBJ2-7; 7 bases line up with TRBD1. The CDR3 is made up of 17 amino acids. Germline trimming cut 3 bases from V and 2 bases from J; bases unmatched to any gene: 14. From germline, CDR1 is SGHTS and CDR2 YDEGEE. The CDR3: CASSWDGDGTAPYEQYF. CDR3 nucleotides: TGTGCCAGCAGCTGGGACGGAGACGGGACAGCTCCCTACGAGCAGTACTTC.

The chain uses TRBV7-9 and TRBJ2-7; no reliable D call. Per germline, CDR1 SEHNR and CDR2 FQNEAQ (reference sequence). This CDR3 region has 12 residues. With 2 bases removed from V and 5 bases from J, the gap between germline ends came to 7 bases. CDR3 coding DNA: TGTGCCAGCAGCTTATACTTCGACGAGCAGTACTTC. Residues: CASSLYFDEQYF.

The gene calls are TRBV6-1 and TRBJ2-2; 11 bases agree with TRBD2. V lost 4 bases, J lost 1 base, and 5 bases stayed unmatched. In germline, CDR1 is MNHNS, CDR2 SASEGT. The CDR3 has 17 amino acids. DNA of the CDR3: TGTGCCAGCAGTGCCACCGGGACTAGCGGGAACACCGGGGAGCTGTTTTTT. It encodes CASSATGTSGNTGELFF.

V usage is TRBV7-9 and J usage is TRBJ2-1; D is unclear. CDR1 and CDR2 from the germline V gene are SEHNR and FQNEAQ (reference sequence). This CDR3 has 16 amino acids. V was cut by 6 bases and J by 5 bases, with 20 bases left in between. In DNA form, the CDR3 reads TGTGCCAGCAGTGCTCGAGGCCCTATTACGGACAATGAGCAGTTCTTC. This sequence encodes CASSARGPITDNEQFF. Supplemented by reference TRBV7-9 and TRBJ2-1, the full variable domain reads DTGVSQNPRHKITKRGQNVTFRCDPISEHNRLYWYRQTLGQGPEFLTYFQNEAQLEKSRLLSDRFSAERPKGSFSTLEIQRTEQGDSAMYLCASSARGPITDNEQFFGPGTRLTVL.